Listed here are 21 T cell receptor beta chains from one sample, sequenced in a study of shared clonotypes between healthy human individuals. TCRdb's table, derived via immunoSEQ multiplex PCR, lists solely in-frame clones and lacks some. This table has about 1.5 million clones, roughly 98% appearing once. The sample was naive CD4+ T cells sorted from blood. Described subset: CD45RA+ positively selected. The receptors come from a man aged 25-40 years in good health.

V and J are TRBV21-1 and TRBJ2-7; the table's D call, TRBD2, was not checked against the DNA. TRBV21-1 is a recognized pseudogene. The CDR3 is 16 residues long. The CDR3, as DNA: TGTGCCAGCAGCAAAGACTCCCAGTCGGGCTCCTACGAGCAGTACTTC. Translating gives CASSKDSQSGSYEQYF.

The chain employs TRBV5-1 and TRBJ2-1; TRBD2 aligns across 8 bases. The CDR3 runs to 15 residues. Germline loops: CDR1 SGHRS, CDR2 YFSETQ. V dropped 1 base and J dropped 8; count of bases not matched to a gene: 8. CDR3 sequence: CASSLNSGKFDEQFF. CDR3 bases: TGCGCCAGCAGCTTGAATAGCGGGAAATTCGATGAGCAGTTCTTC. Drawing the rest from reference TRBV5-1 and TRBJ2-1, the complete variable domain is KAGVTQTPRYLIKTRGQQVTLSCSPISGHRSVSWYQQTPGQGLQFLFEYFSETQRNKGNFPGRFSGRQFSNSRSEMNVSTLELGDSALYLCASSLNSGKFDEQFFGPGTRLTVL.

This clone has only one observation. The rearrangement links TRBV18 to TRBJ2-2; D perhaps matches TRBD1 (5 bases). The V end lost 1 base, the J end lost 4 bases, and 10 bases lay between the germline ends. The V gene's germline CDR1 is KGHSH and CDR2 LQKENI. This CDR3 region has 15 residues. The CDR3, as DNA: TGTGCCAGCTCACCACAACAGGTCACCACCGGGGAGCTGTTTTTT. Amino acid sequence: CASSPQQVTTGELFF. Using reference TRBV18 and TRBJ2-2 for the parts outside the CDR3, the full variable domain is NAGVMQNPRHLVRRRGQEARLRCSPMKGHSHVYWYRQLPEEGLKFMVYLQKENIIDESGMPKERFSAEFPKEGPSILRIQQVVRGDSAAYFCASSPQQVTTGELFFGEGSRLTVL.

This chain uses TRBV19 with TRBJ2-1, with 9 bases matching TRBD1. The length of the CDR3 is 15 residues. Germline-derived CDR1 and CDR2 are LNHDA and SQIVND (reference sequence). V lost 6 bases and J lost 0; bases outside the gene matches: 3. The CDR3 is CASSQTGGSYNEQFF. The DNA for the CDR3 is TGTGCCAGTAGCCAGACAGGGGGCTCCTACAATGAGCAGTTCTTC.

This clone has only one observation. The chain carries TRBV4-3 and TRBJ2-2; 12 nucleotides match TRBD2. Germline V gene sequence: CDR1 LGHNA, CDR2 YSLEER. The junction had 6 bases not matched to a gene; V was cut back by 0 bases and J by 7 bases. There are 17 residues in the CDR3. The CDR3 coding sequence is TGCGCCAGCAGCCAAGATCCTAGCGGGAGGGGTAGCGGGGAGCTGTTTTTT. Translating it yields CASSQDPSGRGSGELFF.

This clone occurred once. This CDR3 is CASSSPGPMNTGELFF. Here the CDR3 DNA reads TGTGCCAGCAGTTCTCCTGGACCGATGAACACCGGGGAGCTGTTTTTT. The chain employs TRBV27 and TRBJ2-2; no reliable D call. Germline CDR1 is MNHEY and CDR2 is SMNVEV (reference sequence). The CDR3 runs 16 residues. V was pared by 4 bases and J by 1 base, with 13 bases between.

The chain couples TRBV5-4 to TRBJ2-2; D is unclear. The CDR3 length is 16 residues. The V gene lost 0 bases and the J gene lost 1 base, with 10 bases spanning the gap. The germline V gene encodes CDR1 SGHNT and CDR2 YYREEE (reference sequence). This chain's CDR3 is CASSLEAAMNTGELFF. The CDR3 DNA sequence: TGTGCCAGCAGCTTGGAGGCAGCAATGAACACCGGGGAGCTGTTTTTT.

The CDR3 DNA follows: TGTGCCAGCAGTTTATCAGGCCGGGGGGAGACCCAGTACTTC. Translated: CASSLSGRGETQYF. The V gene is TRBV27, the J gene TRBJ2-5, with D maybe TRBD2 (6 bases). This CDR3 comprises 14 residues. The germline gives CDR1 MNHEY, CDR2 SMNVEV (reference sequence). V dropped 0 bases and J dropped 5 bases, with 10 bases sitting between them.

V is TRBV6-1 and J is TRBJ2-1, with 7 bases that match TRBD1. The CDR3 loop spans 15 amino acids. The germline V gene encodes CDR1 MNHNS and CDR2 SASEGT. Trimming cost V 7 bases and J 1 base; bases outside gene matches: 7. CDR3 coding DNA: TGTGCCAGCACCATAGGGACAGTTTCCTACAATGAGCAGTTCTTC. Protein sequence: CASTIGTVSYNEQFF.

The J gene is TRBJ2-2, the V gene TRBV29-1, with 8 positions matching TRBD2. With V trimmed by 5 bases and J by 6 bases, 2 bases remained unmatched. This CDR3 spans 12 amino acids. Per germline, CDR1 SQVTM and CDR2 ANQGSEA. The chain's CDR3 is CSVTGRAGELFF. The CDR3 DNA sequence: TGCAGCGTTACCGGGAGGGCCGGGGAGCTGTTTTTT.

This chain connects TRBV10-1 to TRBJ2-1; 8 bases line up with TRBD2. V shed 2 bases, J shed 7 bases, and the junction held 10 bases outside the gene matches. The length of the CDR3 is 16 residues. Germline values: CDR1 WNHNN, CDR2 SYGVQD (reference sequence). For the CDR3, the DNA is TGCGCCAGCAGTGAGGGTCGGGCGGGAGGTCAGAATGAGCAGTTCTTC. This gives the protein CASSEGRAGGQNEQFF.

V is TRBV7-2 and J is TRBJ2-7; 14 nucleotides match TRBD2. Germline assignment: CDR1 SGHTA and CDR2 FQGNSA. V shed 5 bases, J shed 6 bases, and the junction held 3 bases outside the gene matches. This CDR3 contains 14 residues. The CDR3 nucleotides read TGTGCCAGCAGCCCGGGACTAGCGGGAGCCGAGCAGTACTTC. Protein: CASSPGLAGAEQYF.

The CDR3 DNA sequence: TGCGCCAGCAGCCACCCGGACAGACACGAGCAGTACTTC. Translating it yields CASSHPDRHEQYF. J is TRBJ2-7 and V is TRBV4-1; a weak D match, TRBD1 (6 bases). V lost 3 bases, J lost 5 bases, and 11 bases lay in between. Germline CDR1 is MGHRA and CDR2 is YSYEKL. CDR3 length: 13 amino acids.

This chain uses TRBV5-3 with TRBJ1-4, with D possibly matching TRBD1 (5 bases). TRBV5-3 is recorded as an ORF, its role being uncertain. CDR3 size: 13 residues. V was shortened by 9 bases and J by 9 bases, with 18 bases between the two germline ends. The CDR3 is CANGGTEPQKLFF. In DNA form, the CDR3 reads TGTGCCAACGGCGGGACCGAGCCTCAAAAACTGTTTTTT.

V is TRBV30 and J is TRBJ2-7, with 9 positions matching TRBD1. The V segment lost 3 bases and the J segment 6 bases; nucleotides outside the gene matches: 6. CDR1 is GTSNPN and CDR2 is SVGIG in the germline V gene (reference sequence). The CDR3 loop spans 13 amino acids. The CDR3 loop reads CAWSRDRAAEQYF. CDR3 nucleotide sequence: TGTGCCTGGAGCAGGGACAGGGCCGCCGAGCAGTACTTC.

V is TRBV5-6 and J is TRBJ2-2, with D perhaps TRBD2 (7 bases). With 2 bases removed from V and 2 bases from J, the gap between germline ends came to 10 bases. CDR1 is SGHDT and CDR2 is YYEEEE in the germline V gene. The CDR3 covers 15 residues. CDR3 in DNA: TGTGCCAGCAGCTTTCGGGGGGCCAACACCGGGGAGCTGTTTTTT. Translating gives CASSFRGANTGELFF. Full variable domain (outside the CDR3, taken from reference TRBV5-6 and TRBJ2-2): DAGVTQSPTHLIKTRGQQVTLRCSPKSGHDTVSWYQQALGQGPQFIFQYYEEEERQRGNFPDRFSGHQFPNYSSELNVNALLLGDSALYLCASSFRGANTGELFFGEGSRLTVL.

V and J are TRBV7-2 and TRBJ1-2; D may be TRBD1 (5 bases). The V gene's germline CDR1 is SGHTA and CDR2 FQGNSA. The CDR3 totals 15 residues. Trimming took 1 base from V and 8 from J, leaving 17 bases between them. The CDR3 protein is CASSLEGRGRRGYTF. In nucleotides, the CDR3 is TGTGCCAGCAGCTTAGAAGGGCGGGGGAGACGCGGCTACACCTTC.

The rearrangement uses TRBV11-3 and TRBJ2-2; 9 nucleotides match TRBD2. Trimming removed 1 base from V and 2 bases from J; junction bases left unmatched: 5. Germline-derived CDR1 and CDR2 are SGHNT and YENEEA. The CDR3 runs 17 residues. CDR3 region: CASSLAKAGGNTGELFF. The CDR3, as DNA: TGTGCCAGCAGCTTAGCAAAAGCGGGAGGAAACACCGGGGAGCTGTTTTTT.

The genes are TRBV7-6 and TRBJ2-1, with D unresolved. The CDR3 runs 13 residues. The germline gives CDR1 SGHVS, CDR2 FNYEAQ. V was cut by 2 bases and J by 0 bases, with 2 bases left in between. This CDR3 reads CASSLSSYNEQFF. The CDR3 coding sequence is TGTGCCAGCAGCTTATCCTCCTACAATGAGCAGTTCTTC.

This clone was counted once. V is TRBV29-1 and J is TRBJ2-7, with 9 bases fitting TRBD1. V gave up 7 bases and J gave up 4 bases; unmatched junction bases: 11. The germline V gene encodes CDR1 SQVTM and CDR2 ANQGSEA. The CDR3 runs 14 residues. This CDR3 reads CSAGPGTGFYEQYF. The CDR3 DNA sequence: TGCAGCGCCGGACCCGGGACAGGGTTTTACGAGCAGTACTTC.

The chain has TRBV28 and TRBJ2-5; D not certain. The CDR3 has 13 residues. Trimming removed 3 bases from V and 5 bases from J, with 10 bases in between. Per germline, CDR1 MDHEN and CDR2 SYDVKM. CDR3 region: CASSFSALETQYF. CDR3 in DNA: TGTGCCAGCAGTTTCTCCGCATTGGAGACCCAGTACTTC.